In this sample, the clone carrying this TCR beta chain turned up many times. V shed 8 bases and J shed 0 bases, with 10 bases lying between them. The V gene's germline CDR1 is MNHNS and CDR2 SASEGT. The CDR3 loop spans 13 amino acids. This specimen belongs to a study of regulatory T cells in long-lasting Graves disease. Sequencing libraries for TCR beta were prepared with iRepertoire HTBI primers and Arm-PCR of CDR3 regions. Using its own MiXCR run on the multiplex PCR reads, TCRdb lists one record per CDR3 protein. The table shows roughly 500,000 distinct CDR3 sequences, with under 25% occurring only once. Time point noted: persistent/refractory GD, antithyroid drugs over 5 years with positive TRAb. Following extraction of RNA from PBMCs, that RNA was used to make the TCR library.

Sequencing was performed on peripheral blood mononuclear cells (PBMCs), taken when the disease was refractory, from a patient treated with antithyroid drugs. The chain combines TRBV6-1 with TRBJ1-1, with TRBD1 as a possible D gene (5 bases). The receptor comes from a female donor with Graves disease. The CDR3 nucleotides read TGTGCCAGCGAAAGGGGATTGAACACTGAAGCTTTCTTT. Translated, it gives CASERGLNTEAFF.